This T cell receptor beta chain was sequenced for a study of T cells in Graves' hyperthyroidism and ophthalmopathy. Regarding this clonotype: Its antigen is still unknown.

The study included ophthalmopathy patients with Clinical Activity Score at least 3, NOSPECS grade at least 4 and duration under 3 months. PBMCs were derived from about 10 ml fresh peripheral blood. General study results and limits: Most expanded thyroid clonotypes above 0.001 recurred in blood. The model predicted ophthalmopathy a median about 6.6 months before onset.

From RNA transcripts, TCR beta CDR3 regions were amplified. The TCR CDR3 first-round RT-PCR relied on the HTBI primer set. TCRdb recomputed calls from the multiplex PCR reads with MiXCR, one row per CDR3 protein. The data show more than 350,000 distinct CDR3 sequences, approximately 16% seen once. In germline, CDR1 is MNHNS, CDR2 SASEGT. With 10 bases removed from V and 4 bases from J, the gap between germline ends came to 12 bases. The length of the CDR3 is 12 residues. The sequenced material came from blood. The source of this sequence is a woman aged 55-69 years with Graves' ophthalmopathy. J is TRBJ2-3 and V is TRBV6-1; D is uncertain. CDR3 sequence reads: CATASGSDTQYF. In DNA, the CDR3 is TGTGCCACCGCGTCGGGCTCAGATACGCAGTATTTT.